This T cell receptor (beta chain) is from a study of CD8+ T cells in alopecia areata. Findings and caveats of the study: Sequence data from scalp samples additionally include resident alphabeta T cells of normal skin. Especially in alopecia totalis/universalis, lesional scalp showed greater clonality than normal scalp did.

Germline V lookup: CDR1 MNHEY, CDR2 SMNVEV (reference sequence). Trimming cost V 3 bases and J 7 bases, with 12 bases left between them. The CDR3 sequence is 14 residues long. Reverse transcription of extracted RNA yielded cDNA, which provided the sequencing template. The repertoire was sequenced with immunoSEQ multiplex PCR; TCRdb's copy has only in-frame clones and lacks some. This table has over 150,000 clones, 60% appearing once. Regarding this clone: Antigen: not known.

Documented treatment: oral pan-JAK inhibitor, 5-10 mg twice daily. The chain combines TRBV27 with TRBJ2-2; D might be TRBD2 (5 bases). This sequence originates from a human donor with alopecia areata. Sample: CD4+ T cells sorted from blood, taken at week 24, from a patient treated with tofacitinib. The CDR3 loop is CASSFRRGGGELFF. For the CDR3, the DNA is TGTGCCAGCAGTTTTCGCCGGGGTGGCGGGGAGCTGTTTTTT.